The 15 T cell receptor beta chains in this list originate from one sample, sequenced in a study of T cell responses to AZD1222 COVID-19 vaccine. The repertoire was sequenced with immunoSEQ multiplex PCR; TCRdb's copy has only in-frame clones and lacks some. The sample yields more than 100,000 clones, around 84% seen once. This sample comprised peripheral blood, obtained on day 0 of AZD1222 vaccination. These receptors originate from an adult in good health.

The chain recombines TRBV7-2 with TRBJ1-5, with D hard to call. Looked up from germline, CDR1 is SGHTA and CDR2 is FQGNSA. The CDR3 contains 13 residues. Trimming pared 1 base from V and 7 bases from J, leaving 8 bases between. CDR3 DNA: TGTGCCAGCAGCTTAGACGAAGTCCAGCCCCAGCATTTT. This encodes CASSLDEVQPQHF.

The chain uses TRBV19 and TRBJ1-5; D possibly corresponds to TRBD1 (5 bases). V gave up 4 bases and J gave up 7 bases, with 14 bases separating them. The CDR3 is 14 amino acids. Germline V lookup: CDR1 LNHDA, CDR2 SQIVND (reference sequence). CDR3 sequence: CASSRVRANQPQHF. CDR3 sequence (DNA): TGTGCCAGTAGTAGGGTCAGGGCGAACCAGCCCCAGCATTTT.

CDR3 region: CSASGPGQETQYF. The CDR3 coding sequence is TGCAGCGCCTCGGGACCTGGGCAAGAGACCCAGTACTTC. The chain joins TRBV29-1 to TRBJ2-5; D possibly matches TRBD1 or TRBD2 (5 bases each). CDR1 is SQVTM and CDR2 is ANQGSEA in the germline V gene. The V and J ends lost 7 bases and 2 bases respectively, with 14 bases between them. The CDR3 contains 13 residues.

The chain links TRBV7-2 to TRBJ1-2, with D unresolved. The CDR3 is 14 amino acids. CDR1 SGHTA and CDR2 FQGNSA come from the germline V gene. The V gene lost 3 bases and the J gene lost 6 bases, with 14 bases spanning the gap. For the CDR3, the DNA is TGTGCCAGCAGCTTCCGGGGTATTGGCGATGGCTACACCTTC. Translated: CASSFRGIGDGYTF.

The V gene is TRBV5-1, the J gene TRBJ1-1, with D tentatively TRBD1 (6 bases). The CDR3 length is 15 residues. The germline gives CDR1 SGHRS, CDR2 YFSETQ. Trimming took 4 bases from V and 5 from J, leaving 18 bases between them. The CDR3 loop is CASSALGGGETEAFF. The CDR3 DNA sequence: TGCGCCAGCAGCGCCTTAGGAGGGGGTGAAACTGAAGCTTTCTTT.

The CDR3 loop is CATSRRGNGEKLFF. The CDR3 nucleotides are TGTGCCACCAGCAGGAGGGGGAACGGTGAAAAACTGTTTTTT. This rearrangement joins TRBV15 to TRBJ1-4, with a tentative D call TRBD1 (6 bases). The CDR3 has 14 amino acids. CDR1 LNHNV and CDR2 YYDKDF come from the germline V gene (reference sequence). Trimming shortened V by 3 bases and J by 7 bases, and 12 bases separated the two germline ends.

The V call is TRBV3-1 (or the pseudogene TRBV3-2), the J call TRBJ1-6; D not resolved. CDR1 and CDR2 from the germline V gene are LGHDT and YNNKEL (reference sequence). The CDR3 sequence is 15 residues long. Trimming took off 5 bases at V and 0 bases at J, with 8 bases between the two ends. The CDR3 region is CASSRRSSYNSPLHF. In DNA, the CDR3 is TGTGCCAGCAGCAGACGGAGCTCCTATAATTCACCCCTCCACTTT.

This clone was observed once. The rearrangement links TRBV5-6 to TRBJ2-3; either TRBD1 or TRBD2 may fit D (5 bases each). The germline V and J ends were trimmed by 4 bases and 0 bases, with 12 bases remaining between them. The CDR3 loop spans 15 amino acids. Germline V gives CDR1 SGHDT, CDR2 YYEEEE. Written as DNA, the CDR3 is TGTGCCAGCAGCATTAAGGGACCTAGCACAGATACGCAGTATTTT. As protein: CASSIKGPSTDTQYF.

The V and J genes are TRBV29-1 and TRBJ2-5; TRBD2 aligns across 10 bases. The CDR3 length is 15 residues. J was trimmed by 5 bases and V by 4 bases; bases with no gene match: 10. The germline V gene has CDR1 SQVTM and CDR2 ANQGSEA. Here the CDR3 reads CSVGLAGDPAETQYF. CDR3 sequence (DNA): TGCAGCGTTGGACTAGCGGGTGACCCCGCCGAGACCCAGTACTTC.

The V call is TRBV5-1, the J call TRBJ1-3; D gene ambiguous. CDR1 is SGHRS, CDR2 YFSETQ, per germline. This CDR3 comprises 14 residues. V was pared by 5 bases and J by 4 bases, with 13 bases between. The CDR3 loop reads CASRAGGIGNTIYF. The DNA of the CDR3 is TGCGCCAGCAGGGCAGGAGGGATCGGAAACACCATATATTTT.

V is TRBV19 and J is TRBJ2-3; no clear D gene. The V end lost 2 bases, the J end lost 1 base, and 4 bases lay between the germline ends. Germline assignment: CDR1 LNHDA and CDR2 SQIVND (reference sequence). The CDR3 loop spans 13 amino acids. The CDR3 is CASSIQGTDTQYF. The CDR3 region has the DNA TGTGCCAGTAGTATACAAGGCACAGATACGCAGTATTTT.

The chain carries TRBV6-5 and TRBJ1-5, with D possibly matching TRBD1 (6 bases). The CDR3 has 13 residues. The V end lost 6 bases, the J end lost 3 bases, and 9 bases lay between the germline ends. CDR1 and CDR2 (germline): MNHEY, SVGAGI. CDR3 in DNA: TGTGCCAGCAGGTACAGGGACAATCAGCCCCAGCATTTT. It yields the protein CASRYRDNQPQHF.

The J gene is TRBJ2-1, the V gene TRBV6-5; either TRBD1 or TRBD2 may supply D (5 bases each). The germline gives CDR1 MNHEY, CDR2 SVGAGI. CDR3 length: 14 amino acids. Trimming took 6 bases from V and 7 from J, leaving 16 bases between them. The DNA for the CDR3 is TGTGCCAGCAGCCGGGGCCCTAAGGCTAATGAGCAGTTCTTC. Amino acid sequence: CASSRGPKANEQFF.

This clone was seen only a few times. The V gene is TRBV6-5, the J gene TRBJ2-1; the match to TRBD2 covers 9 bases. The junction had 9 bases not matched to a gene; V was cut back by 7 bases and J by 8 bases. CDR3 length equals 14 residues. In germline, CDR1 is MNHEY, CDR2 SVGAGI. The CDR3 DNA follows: TGTGCCAGCAAACCGGGACTAGCAATCGATGAGCAGTTCTTC. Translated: CASKPGLAIDEQFF.

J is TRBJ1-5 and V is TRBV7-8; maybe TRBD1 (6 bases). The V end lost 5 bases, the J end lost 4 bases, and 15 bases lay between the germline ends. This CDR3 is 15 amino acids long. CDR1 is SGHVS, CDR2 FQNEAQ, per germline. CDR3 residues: CASSPLRTVNQPQHF. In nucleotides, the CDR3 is TGTGCCAGCAGCCCGCTAAGGACAGTTAATCAGCCCCAGCATTTT. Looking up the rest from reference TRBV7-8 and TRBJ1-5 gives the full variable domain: GAGVSQSPRYKVAKRGQDVALRCDPISGHVSLFWYQQALGQGPEFLTYFQNEAQLDKSGLPSDRFFAERPEGSVSTLKIQRTQQEDSAVYLCASSPLRTVNQPQHFGDGTRLSIL.